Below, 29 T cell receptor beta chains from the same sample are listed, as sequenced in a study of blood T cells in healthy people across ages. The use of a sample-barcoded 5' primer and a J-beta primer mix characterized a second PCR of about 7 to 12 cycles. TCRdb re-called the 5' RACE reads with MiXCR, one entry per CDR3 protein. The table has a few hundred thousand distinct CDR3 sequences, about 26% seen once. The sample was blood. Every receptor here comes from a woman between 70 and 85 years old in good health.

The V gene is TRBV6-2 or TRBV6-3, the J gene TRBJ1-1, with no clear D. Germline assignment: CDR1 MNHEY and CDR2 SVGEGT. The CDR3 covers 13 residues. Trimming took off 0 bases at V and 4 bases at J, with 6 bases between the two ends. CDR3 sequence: CASSYSLLTEAFF. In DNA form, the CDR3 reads TGTGCCAGCAGTTACTCGTTACTCACTGAAGCTTTCTTT.

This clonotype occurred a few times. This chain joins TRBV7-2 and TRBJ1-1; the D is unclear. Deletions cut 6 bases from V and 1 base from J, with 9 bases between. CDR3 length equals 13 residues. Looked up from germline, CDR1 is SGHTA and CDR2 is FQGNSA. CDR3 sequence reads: CASRRWGNTEAFF. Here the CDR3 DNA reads TGTGCCAGCAGGAGGTGGGGGAACACTGAAGCTTTCTTT. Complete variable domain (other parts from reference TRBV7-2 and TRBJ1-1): GAGVSQSPSNKVTEKGKDVELRCDPISGHTALYWYRQSLGQGLEFLIYFQGNSAPDKSGLPSDRFSAERTGGSVSTLTIQRTQQEDSAVYLCASRRWGNTEAFFGQGTRLTVV.

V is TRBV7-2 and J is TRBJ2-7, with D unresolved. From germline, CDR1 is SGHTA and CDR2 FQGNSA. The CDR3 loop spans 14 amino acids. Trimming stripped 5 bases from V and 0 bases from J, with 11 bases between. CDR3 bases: TGTGCCAGCAGCCTCCTCCCCGACTCCTACGAGCAGTACTTC. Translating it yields CASSLLPDSYEQYF.

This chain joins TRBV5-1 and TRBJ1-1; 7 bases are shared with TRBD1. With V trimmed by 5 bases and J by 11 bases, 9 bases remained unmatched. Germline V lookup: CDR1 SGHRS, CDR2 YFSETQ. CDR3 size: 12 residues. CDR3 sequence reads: CASSLDRDAAFF. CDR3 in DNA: TGCGCCAGCAGTCTTGACAGGGATGCCGCTTTCTTT.

The CDR3 spells CASSLSGDAEAFF. The CDR3 bases are TGTGCCAGCAGTTTATCGGGTGACGCTGAAGCTTTCTTT. V is TRBV12-3 or TRBV12-4 and J is TRBJ1-1; D gene unclear. Trimming left V 2 bases short and J 6 bases short, with 10 bases between. The CDR3 extends over 13 amino acids.

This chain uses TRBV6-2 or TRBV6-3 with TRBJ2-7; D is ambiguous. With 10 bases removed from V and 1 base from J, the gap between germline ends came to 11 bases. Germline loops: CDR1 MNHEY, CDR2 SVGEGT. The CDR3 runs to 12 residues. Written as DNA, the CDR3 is TGTGCCACGGAAGTAAAATCCTACGAGCAGTACTTC. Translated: CATEVKSYEQYF.

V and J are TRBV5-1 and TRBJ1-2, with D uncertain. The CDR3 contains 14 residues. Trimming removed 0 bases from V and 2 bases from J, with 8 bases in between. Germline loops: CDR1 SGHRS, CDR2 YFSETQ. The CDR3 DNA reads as TGCGCCAGCAGCTTGGAGGGTGAAAACTATGGCTACACCTTC. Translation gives CASSLEGENYGYTF.

In nucleotides, the CDR3 is TGTGCCAGCAGCTTAGTGGGGCTAGCGGGCAGTGAGCAGTTCTTC. It translates to CASSLVGLAGSEQFF. The rearrangement links TRBV7-9 to TRBJ2-1, with 8 bases identical to TRBD2. Germline lookup yields CDR1 SEHNR and CDR2 FQNEAQ (reference sequence). Germline trimming cut 1 base from V and 9 bases from J; bases unmatched to any gene: 8. CDR3 length equals 15 residues.

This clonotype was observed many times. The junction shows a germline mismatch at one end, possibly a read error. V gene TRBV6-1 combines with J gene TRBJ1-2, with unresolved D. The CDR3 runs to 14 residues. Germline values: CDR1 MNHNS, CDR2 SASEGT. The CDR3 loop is CASSEASVEKPASF. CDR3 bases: TGTGCCAGCAGTGAAGCGAGCGTAGAGAAGCCCGCCTCCTTC.

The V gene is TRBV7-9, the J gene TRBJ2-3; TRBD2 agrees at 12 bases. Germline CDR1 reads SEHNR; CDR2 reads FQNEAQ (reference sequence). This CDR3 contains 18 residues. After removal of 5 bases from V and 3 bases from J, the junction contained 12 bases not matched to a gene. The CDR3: CASSPGLAGPTRTDTQYF. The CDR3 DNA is TGTGCCAGCAGCCCCGGACTAGCGGGACCAACCCGGACAGATACGCAGTATTTT.

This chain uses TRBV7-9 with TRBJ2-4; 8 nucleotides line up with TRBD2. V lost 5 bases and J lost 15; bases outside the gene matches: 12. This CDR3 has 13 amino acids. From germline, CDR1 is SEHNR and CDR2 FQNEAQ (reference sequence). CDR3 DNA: TGTGCCAGCAGCGGAAACGGGACTAGAAGCGGGTACTTC. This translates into CASSGNGTRSGYF.

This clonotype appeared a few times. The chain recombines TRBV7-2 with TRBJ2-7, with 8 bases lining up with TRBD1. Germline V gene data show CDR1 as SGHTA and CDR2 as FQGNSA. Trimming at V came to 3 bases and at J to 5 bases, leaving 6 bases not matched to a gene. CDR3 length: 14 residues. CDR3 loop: CASSLSGQADEQYF. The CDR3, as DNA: TGTGCCAGCAGCTTGTCGGGACAGGCGGACGAGCAGTACTTC.

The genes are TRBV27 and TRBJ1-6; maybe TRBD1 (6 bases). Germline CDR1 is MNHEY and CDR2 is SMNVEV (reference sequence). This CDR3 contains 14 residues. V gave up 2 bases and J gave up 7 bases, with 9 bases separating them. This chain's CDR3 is CASSLKGENSPLHF. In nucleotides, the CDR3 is TGTGCCAGCAGTTTAAAGGGGGAAAATTCACCCCTCCACTTT.

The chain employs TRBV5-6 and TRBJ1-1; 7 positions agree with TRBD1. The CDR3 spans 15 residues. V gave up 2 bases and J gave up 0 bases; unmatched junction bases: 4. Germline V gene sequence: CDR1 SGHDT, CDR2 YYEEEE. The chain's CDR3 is CASSFTDRVNTEAFF. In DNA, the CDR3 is TGTGCCAGCAGCTTCACCGACAGGGTGAACACTGAAGCTTTCTTT.

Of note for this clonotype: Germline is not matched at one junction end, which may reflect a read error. The CDR3: CASSRTVSTDAQYF. CDR3 bases: TGTGCCAGCAGCCGGACGGTGAGCACAGATGCGCAGTATTTT. The chain has TRBV7-3 and TRBJ2-3; D is ambiguous. CDR3 length: 14 amino acids. The V gene's germline CDR1 is SGHTA and CDR2 FQGTGA. The full variable domain, with the rest looked up from reference TRBV7-3 and TRBJ2-3, is GAGVSQTPSNKVTEKGKYVELRCDPISGHTALYWYRQSLGQGPEFLIYFQGTGAADDSGLPNDRFFAVRPEGSVSTLKIQRTERGDSAVYLCASSRTVSTDAQYFGPGTRLTVL.

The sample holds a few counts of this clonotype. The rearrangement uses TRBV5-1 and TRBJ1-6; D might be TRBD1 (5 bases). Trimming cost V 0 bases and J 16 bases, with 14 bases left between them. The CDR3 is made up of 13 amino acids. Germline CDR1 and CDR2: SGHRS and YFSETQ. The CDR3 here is CASSLDYGQGLHF. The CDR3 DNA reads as TGCGCCAGCAGCTTGGATTATGGGCAGGGTCTCCACTTT. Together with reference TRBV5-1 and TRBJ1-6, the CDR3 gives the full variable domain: KAGVTQTPRYLIKTRGQQVTLSCSPISGHRSVSWYQQTPGQGLQFLFEYFSETQRNKGNFPGRFSGRQFSNSRSEMNVSTLELGDSALYLCASSLDYGQGLHFGNGTRLTVT.

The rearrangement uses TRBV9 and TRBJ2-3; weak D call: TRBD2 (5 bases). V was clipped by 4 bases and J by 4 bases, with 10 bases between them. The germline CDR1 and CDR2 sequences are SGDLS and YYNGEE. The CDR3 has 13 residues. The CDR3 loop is CASSYGLSDTQYF. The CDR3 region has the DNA TGTGCCAGCAGCTATGGACTGTCAGATACGCAGTATTTT.

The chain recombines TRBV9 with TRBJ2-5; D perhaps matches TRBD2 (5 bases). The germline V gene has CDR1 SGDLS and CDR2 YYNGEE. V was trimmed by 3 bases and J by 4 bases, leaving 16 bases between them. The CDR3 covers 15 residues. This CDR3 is CASSANEGIPETQYF. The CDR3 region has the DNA TGTGCCAGCAGCGCGAACGAGGGAATTCCAGAGACCCAGTACTTC.

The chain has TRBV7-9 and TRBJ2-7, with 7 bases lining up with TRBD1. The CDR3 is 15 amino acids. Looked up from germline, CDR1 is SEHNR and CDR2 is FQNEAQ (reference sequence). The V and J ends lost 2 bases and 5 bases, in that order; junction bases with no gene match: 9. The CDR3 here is CASSLIETGIHEQYF. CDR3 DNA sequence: TGTGCCAGCAGCTTAATCGAGACAGGGATACACGAGCAGTACTTC.

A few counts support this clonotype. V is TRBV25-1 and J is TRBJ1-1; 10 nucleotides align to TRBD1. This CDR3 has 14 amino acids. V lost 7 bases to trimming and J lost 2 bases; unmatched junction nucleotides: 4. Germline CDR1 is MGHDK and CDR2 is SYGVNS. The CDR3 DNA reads TGTGCCAGCATGACAGGGGGCGGAAACACTGAAGCTTTCTTT. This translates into CASMTGGGNTEAFF.

The CDR3 bases are TGTGCCAGCAGTTTAAATTTATCTGGGGGACGCGAGCAGTACTTC. Translating gives CASSLNLSGGREQYF. The chain links TRBV27 to TRBJ2-7; perhaps D is TRBD1 or TRBD2 (5 bases each). V was clipped by 2 bases and J by 6 bases, with 17 bases between them. The length of the CDR3 is 15 residues. Looked up from germline, CDR1 is MNHEY and CDR2 is SMNVEV (reference sequence).

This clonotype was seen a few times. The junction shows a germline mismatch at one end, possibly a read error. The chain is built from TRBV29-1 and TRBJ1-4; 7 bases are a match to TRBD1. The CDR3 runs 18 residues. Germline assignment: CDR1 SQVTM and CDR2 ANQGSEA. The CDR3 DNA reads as TGCGGCGTCGGGACACCGGGACAGATGTGGGAAACTAATGAAAAACTGTTTTTT. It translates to CGVGTPGQMWETNEKLFF.

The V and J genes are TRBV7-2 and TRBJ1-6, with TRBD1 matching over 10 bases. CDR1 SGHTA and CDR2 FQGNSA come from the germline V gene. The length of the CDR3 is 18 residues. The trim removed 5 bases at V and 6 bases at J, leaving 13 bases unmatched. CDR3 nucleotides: TGTGCCAGCAGCATCCGCGGGACAGGGGATCAGTCTAATTCACCCCTCCACTTT. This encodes CASSIRGTGDQSNSPLHF.

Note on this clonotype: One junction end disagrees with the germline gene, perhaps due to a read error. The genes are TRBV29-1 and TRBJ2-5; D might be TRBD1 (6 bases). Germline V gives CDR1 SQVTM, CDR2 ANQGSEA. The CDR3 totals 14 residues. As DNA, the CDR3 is TGCAGCGTCCTCAGGGGACCTCAAGGGGAGACCCGGTACTTC. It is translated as CSVLRGPQGETRYF.

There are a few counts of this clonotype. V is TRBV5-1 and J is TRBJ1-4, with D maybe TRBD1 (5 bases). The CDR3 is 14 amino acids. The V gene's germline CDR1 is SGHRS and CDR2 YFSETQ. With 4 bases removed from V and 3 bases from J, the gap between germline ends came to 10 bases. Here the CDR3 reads CASSGTGSNEKLFF. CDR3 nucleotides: TGCGCCAGCAGCGGAACAGGATCTAATGAAAAACTGTTTTTT.

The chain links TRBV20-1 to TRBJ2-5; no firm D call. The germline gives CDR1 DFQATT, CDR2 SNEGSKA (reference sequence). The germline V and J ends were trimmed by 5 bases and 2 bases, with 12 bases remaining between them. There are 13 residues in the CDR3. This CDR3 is CSAPDLLQETQYF. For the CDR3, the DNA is TGCAGTGCTCCAGATTTATTACAAGAGACCCAGTACTTC.

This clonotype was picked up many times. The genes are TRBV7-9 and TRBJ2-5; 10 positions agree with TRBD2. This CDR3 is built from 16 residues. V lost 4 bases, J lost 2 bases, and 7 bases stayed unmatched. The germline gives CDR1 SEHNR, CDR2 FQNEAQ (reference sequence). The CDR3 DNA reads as TGTGCCAGCAGCTCGTCGGGACTAGCGAGACAAGAGACCCAGTACTTC. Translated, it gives CASSSSGLARQETQYF. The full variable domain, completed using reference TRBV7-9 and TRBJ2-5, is DTGVSQNPRHKITKRGQNVTFRCDPISEHNRLYWYRQTLGQGPEFLTYFQNEAQLEKSRLLSDRFSAERPKGSFSTLEIQRTEQGDSAMYLCASSSSGLARQETQYFGPGTRLLVL.

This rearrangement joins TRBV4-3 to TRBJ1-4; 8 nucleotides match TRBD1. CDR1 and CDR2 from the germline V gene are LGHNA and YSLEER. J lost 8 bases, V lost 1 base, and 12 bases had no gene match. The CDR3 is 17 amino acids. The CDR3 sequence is CASSQVKGHRGKEKLFF. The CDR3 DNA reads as TGCGCCAGCAGCCAAGTAAAGGGCCACAGGGGGAAGGAAAAACTGTTTTTT.

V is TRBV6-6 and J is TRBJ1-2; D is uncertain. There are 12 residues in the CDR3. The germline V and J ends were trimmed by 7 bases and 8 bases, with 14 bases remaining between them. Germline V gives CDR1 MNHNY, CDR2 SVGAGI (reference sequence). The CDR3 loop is CASTQRAYGYTF. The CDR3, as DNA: TGTGCCAGCACCCAAAGGGCGTACGGCTACACCTTC.